The present T cell receptor beta chain was sequenced within a study of T cell repertoires in cytomegalovirus infection. Across the whole study: Through public TCR beta signatures, both CMV infection and matching HLA type were indicated.

With respect to this clonotype: Antigen unknown.

One entry per CDR3 protein results from TCRdb running MiXCR on the reads. The sample carries around 740,000 distinct CDR3 sequences, 35% recorded once. The study's findings and limits: Dominant in the ex vivo response were TCR beta clonotypes restricted by HLA-C and specific for CMV. People with CMV and the relevant HLA were identified by cumulative public TCR beta family frequency.

The germline CDR1 and CDR2 sequences are SGHKS and YYEKEE (reference sequence). The CDR3 totals 14 residues. Trimming pared 4 bases from V and 5 bases from J, leaving 13 bases between. This receptor was taken from a human donor in good health (CMV status not recorded). Some clones in this sample may be carry-over from other donors' samples. The rearrangement joins TRBV5-5 to TRBJ1-5; TRBD1 is a possible D gene (5 bases). Input material: PBMCs. The CDR3 is CASSLGAVDQPQHF. The CDR3 nucleotides are TGTGCCAGCAGCCTAGGGGCAGTAGATCAGCCCCAGCATTTT. Variable domain in full (rest from reference TRBV5-5 and TRBJ1-5): DAGVTQSPTHLIKTRGQQVTLRCSPISGHKSVSWYQQVLGQGPQFIFQYYEKEERGRGNFPDRFSARQFPNYSSELNVNALLLGDSALYLCASSLGAVDQPQHFGDGTRLSIL.